One sample yielded the 13 T cell receptor beta chains listed below, sequenced in a study of patients and donors after allogeneic stem cell transplantation. One entry per CDR3 protein results from TCRdb running MiXCR on the RT-PCR reads. The sample has about 960,000 distinct CDR3 sequences; roughly 17% are singletons. The sequenced material came from blood, either unsorted or a sorted T cell fraction (not recorded which). These receptors were obtained from a human donor who was either an allogeneic HSCT recipient or a stem cell or donor lymphocyte infusion donor (not recorded which). It is not recorded whose cells these are; they may come from a transplant donor.

V and J are TRBV2 and TRBJ1-5, with D perhaps matching TRBD1 (6 bases). Trimming removed 3 bases from V and 2 bases from J, with 8 bases in between. The CDR3 contains 14 residues. From germline, CDR1 is SNHLY and CDR2 FYNNEI. The CDR3 loop is CASSDSGGNQPQHF. DNA for the CDR3: TGTGCCAGCAGTGATTCAGGGGGCAATCAGCCCCAGCATTTT.

There are many counts of this clonotype. V usage is TRBV29-1 and J usage is TRBJ2-3; D remains ambiguous. The CDR3 contains 13 residues. In germline, CDR1 is SQVTM, CDR2 ANQGSEA. V was shortened by 2 bases and J by 6 bases, with 12 bases between the two germline ends. CDR3 region: CSVETTGRDTQYF. CDR3 nucleotides: TGCAGCGTTGAAACGACGGGTCGGGATACGCAGTATTTT.

This chain links TRBV5-4 with TRBJ2-1; the match to TRBD2 covers 9 bases. Losses at the gene ends were 0 bases for V and 6 bases for J; bases not matched to a gene: 10. The CDR3 runs 17 residues. Germline V lookup: CDR1 SGHNT, CDR2 YYREEE (reference sequence). For the CDR3, the DNA is TGTGCCAGCAGCTTGGGGGTAGCGGGGGTAAGGCTCAATGAGCAGTTCTTC. Amino acids: CASSLGVAGVRLNEQFF.

CDR3 coding DNA: TGCGCCAGCAGCTCGGGGGGGCCTTGGGAAGAGACCCAGTACTTC. Encoded protein: CASSSGGPWEETQYF. The V gene is TRBV5-1, the J gene TRBJ2-5; TRBD2 agrees at 8 bases. This CDR3 contains 15 residues. CDR1 and CDR2 from the germline V gene are SGHRS and YFSETQ. V lost 3 bases, J lost 3 bases, and 7 bases stayed unmatched.

This clonotype showed up many times. The CDR3 reads CASSLGFTDTQYF. DNA for the CDR3: TGTGCCAGCAGTTTAGGATTCACAGATACGCAGTATTTT. The gene calls are TRBV12-3 or TRBV12-4 and TRBJ2-3; D remains ambiguous. There are 13 residues in the CDR3. Deletions cut 1 base from V and 2 bases from J, with 4 bases between.

The CDR3 protein is CAIAPGPYATDTQYF. The DNA for the CDR3 is TGTGCCATTGCTCCGGGACCTTATGCAACAGATACGCAGTATTTT. The J gene is TRBJ2-3, the V gene TRBV10-3; the D gene could be TRBD1 or TRBD2 (5 bases each). Per the germline V gene, CDR1 is ENHRY and CDR2 is SYGVKD. The V and J ends lost 9 bases and 3 bases respectively, with 19 bases between them. The CDR3 contains 15 residues.

The chain links TRBV6-5 to TRBJ1-3; tentatively, D is TRBD1 (6 bases). The CDR3 length is 15 residues. Germline CDR1 and CDR2: MNHEY and SVGAGI. V was pared by 0 bases and J by 5 bases, with 11 bases between. The CDR3 nucleotides are TGTGCCAGCAGTTACTCGATAACAGGGAGAAACACCATATATTTT. Translated: CASSYSITGRNTIYF.

This clonotype was seen more than once but under ten times. The genes are TRBV18 and TRBJ2-5, with D perhaps TRBD2 (5 bases). The CDR3 consists of 15 residues. V was pared by 6 bases and J by 5 bases, with 19 bases between. Germline CDR1 and CDR2: KGHSH and LQKENI. CDR3 nucleotide sequence: TGTGCCAGCTCCTTCTTACCGGGGTCAGGCGAGACCCAGTACTTC. This gives the protein CASSFLPGSGETQYF.

The chain recombines TRBV4-1 with TRBJ1-1, with 8 bases fitting TRBD1. Germline assignment: CDR1 MGHRA and CDR2 YSYEKL. Losses at the gene ends were 1 base for V and 0 bases for J; bases not matched to a gene: 7. The CDR3 is 17 residues long. The CDR3 protein is CASSQAPRGPLNTEAFF. The CDR3 DNA is TGCGCCAGCAGCCAAGCCCCCAGGGGGCCCTTGAACACTGAAGCTTTCTTT.

This clonotype was observed many times. This chain joins TRBV12-3 or TRBV12-4 and TRBJ2-1; TRBD2 agrees at 11 bases. Losses at the gene ends were 3 bases for V and 4 bases for J; bases not matched to a gene: 2. CDR3 length: 15 residues. The CDR3 loop reads CASSFRLAGYNEQFF. CDR3 in DNA: TGTGCCAGCAGTTTTAGACTAGCGGGGTACAATGAGCAGTTCTTC.

The chain couples TRBV7-9 to TRBJ2-1; no clear D. This CDR3 spans 14 amino acids. The V gene's germline CDR1 is SEHNR and CDR2 FQNEAQ (reference sequence). The V end was cut by 1 base, the J end by 4 bases, with 8 bases between. The CDR3 region has the DNA TGTGCCAGCAGCTTAGTATCTAATTACAATGAGCAGTTCTTC. Residues: CASSLVSNYNEQFF. Full variable domain (missing parts from reference TRBV7-9 and TRBJ2-1): DTGVSQNPRHKITKRGQNVTFRCDPISEHNRLYWYRQTLGQGPEFLTYFQNEAQLEKSRLLSDRFSAERPKGSFSTLEIQRTEQGDSAMYLCASSLVSNYNEQFFGPGTRLTVL.

V and J are TRBV12-3 or TRBV12-4 and TRBJ1-1; D is unclear. The CDR3 runs to 12 residues. The germline V and J ends were trimmed by 1 base and 11 bases, with 11 bases remaining between them. This CDR3 reads CASSLGVRRAFF. CDR3 nucleotide sequence: TGTGCCAGCAGTTTAGGAGTCAGGAGGGCTTTCTTT.

This chain uses TRBV12-3 or TRBV12-4 with TRBJ2-3; 7 bases align to TRBD1. The CDR3 is 12 residues long. The trim removed 6 bases at V and 13 bases at J, leaving 10 bases unmatched. The CDR3 loop reads CASSPQGFGEYF. The CDR3 DNA reads as TGTGCCAGCAGCCCACAGGGGTTCGGGGAGTATTTT.